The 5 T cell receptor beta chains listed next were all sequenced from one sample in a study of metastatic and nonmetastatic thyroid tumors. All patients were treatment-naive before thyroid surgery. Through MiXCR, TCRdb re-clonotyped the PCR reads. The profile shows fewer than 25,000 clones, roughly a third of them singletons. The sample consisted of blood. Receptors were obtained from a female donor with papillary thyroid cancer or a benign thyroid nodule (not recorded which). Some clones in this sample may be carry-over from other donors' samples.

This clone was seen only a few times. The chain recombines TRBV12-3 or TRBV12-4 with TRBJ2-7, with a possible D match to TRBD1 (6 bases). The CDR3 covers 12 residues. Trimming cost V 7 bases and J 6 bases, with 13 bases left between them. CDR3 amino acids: CASISTGREQYV. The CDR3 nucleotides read TGTGCCAGCATTTCTACAGGGCGCGAGCAGTACGTC.

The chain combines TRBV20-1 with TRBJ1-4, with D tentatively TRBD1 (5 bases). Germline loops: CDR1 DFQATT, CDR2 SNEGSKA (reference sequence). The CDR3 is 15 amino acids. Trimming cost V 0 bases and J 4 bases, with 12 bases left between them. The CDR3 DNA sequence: TGCAGTGCTAGAGAGGGGACGGCCTATAATGAAAAACTGTTTTTT. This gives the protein CSAREGTAYNEKLFF.

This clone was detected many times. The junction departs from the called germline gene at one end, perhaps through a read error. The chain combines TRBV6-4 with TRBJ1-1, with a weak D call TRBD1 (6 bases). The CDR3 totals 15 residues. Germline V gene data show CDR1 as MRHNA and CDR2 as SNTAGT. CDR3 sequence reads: CASSDSGGRNAEAFF. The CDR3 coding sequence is TGTGCCAGCAGTGATAGCGGGGGCAGGAACGCTGAAGCTTTCTTT.

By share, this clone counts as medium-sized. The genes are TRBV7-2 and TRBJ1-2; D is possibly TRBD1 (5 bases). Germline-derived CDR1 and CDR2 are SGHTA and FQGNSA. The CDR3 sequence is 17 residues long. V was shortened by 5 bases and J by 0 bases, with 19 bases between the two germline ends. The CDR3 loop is CASSPTSGGMANYGYTF. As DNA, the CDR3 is TGTGCCAGCAGCCCCACCTCCGGGGGAATGGCTAACTATGGCTACACCTTC.

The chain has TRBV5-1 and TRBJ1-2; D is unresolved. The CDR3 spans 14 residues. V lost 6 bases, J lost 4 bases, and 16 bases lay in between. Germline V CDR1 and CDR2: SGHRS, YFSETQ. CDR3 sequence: CASTFEGPTYGYTF. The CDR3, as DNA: TGCGCCAGCACCTTTGAAGGGCCGACCTATGGCTACACCTTC. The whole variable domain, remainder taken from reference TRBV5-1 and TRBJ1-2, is KAGVTQTPRYLIKTRGQQVTLSCSPISGHRSVSWYQQTPGQGLQFLFEYFSETQRNKGNFPGRFSGRQFSNSRSEMNVSTLELGDSALYLCASTFEGPTYGYTFGSGTRLTVV.